The entry that follows covers one T cell receptor (beta chain) sequence. Its antigen is as yet unknown. The source of the sample is a study of cytomegalovirus exposure and HLA in healthy donors. The PCR had 60 Vbeta and 13 Jbeta primers. Clones were sequenced by immunoSEQ multiplex PCR, and TCRdb holds only the in-frame ones, with some missing. The data contain roughly 150,000 clones, roughly 66% of them singletons. Regarding the study as a whole: Most TCR beta V segments were productive about 87% or about 30% of the time in an earlier analysis. A link between a missense DCLRE1C variant and TCR beta V- and J-gene trimming emerged from a later analysis.

CDR3 size: 14 residues. Germline V lookup: CDR1 LNHDA, CDR2 SQIVND (reference sequence). Trimming took 4 bases from V and 7 from J; bases not matched to a gene: 4. The TCR originated in a young woman in good health and CMV-seronegative. The V call is TRBV19, the J call TRBJ1-5; 10 bases map to TRBD1. The sample consisted of PBMCs. The CDR3 DNA reads as TGTGCCAGTAGTACCCGGGACAGGGGCCAGCCCCAGCATTTT. It codes for CASSTRDRGQPQHF.